This TCR beta chain was captured by sequencing in a study of blood T cell repertoires in COVID-19. Across the whole study: Collection of acute and convalescent COVID-19 samples took place in the United States, Italy and Spain.

This clone was seen a few times. The sample contains more than one DNA sequence encoding this CDR3. This CDR3 has 15 amino acids. Trimming pared 1 base from V and 2 bases from J, leaving 12 bases between. Per germline, CDR1 SGHTS and CDR2 YDEGEE. Produced via immunoSEQ multiplex PCR; TCRdb's table is partial and in-frame only. The sample lists fewer than 150,000 clones, 80% to 85% occurring once. The source material was peripheral blood. The clonotype comes from a woman older than 75 with acute or convalescent COVID-19. This rearrangement joins TRBV5-8 to TRBJ1-1; D remains unclear. CDR3 amino acids: CASSLWAGRNTEAFF. CDR3 in DNA: TGTGCCAGCAGCTTGTGGGCGGGCCGAAACACTGAAGCTTTCTTT.